This T cell receptor (beta chain) derives from a study of beta chain features in type 1 diabetes. At the level of the study: Summed over all samples, the examined sorted cells came to about 110 million.

Study results and limitations: For patients, the naive, central memory and Treg TCRB repertoires appeared more alike than for healthy donors.

With 8 bases clipped from V and 8 bases from J, the junction kept 13 bases outside the gene matches. Germline V gene sequence: CDR1 MNHEY, CDR2 SVGAGI. The CDR3 runs 14 residues. Using CD45RO/CCR7/CD25/CD127/CD95/CD27, CD4+ naive, central memory, regulatory and stem cell-like memory cells were sorted. Each sorted fraction was over 98% pure. This clone has a handful of counts. The antigen remains unidentified. cDNA synthesis used the whole RNA isolate, giving expressed TCRB sequences. Generated by immunoSEQ multiplex PCR, the TCRdb table keeps only in-frame clones and is missing some. Of hundreds of thousands of clones listed, over 12% are singletons.

The TCR sequence derives from a woman between 40 and 55 years old in good health. Material for sequencing was naive CD4+ T cells from blood. The chain is built from TRBV6-5 and TRBJ2-5, with 8 bases lining up with TRBD1. The CDR3 loop reads CASSMDRVRVTQYF. For the CDR3, the DNA is TGTGCCAGCTCAATGGACAGGGTCCGAGTTACCCAGTACTTC.